This is a list of T cell receptor beta chains from one sample in a study of T cell repertoires in cytomegalovirus infection. TCRdb redid the calling of the reads with MiXCR, one entry per CDR3 protein. The sample carries fewer than 700,000 distinct CDR3 sequences, 20% to 25% recorded once. Specimen: CD8+ T cells from PBMCs. All receptors come from a human donor in good health (CMV status not recorded). Some clones in this sample may be carry-over from other donors' samples. Both conserved end residues are part of each CDR3. A D gene is named only where the DNA matches it firmly. Clone size, where shown, is once, few, many, or a class for clones that have expanded.

TRBJ2-1	TRBV7-9	-	-	TGTGCCAGCAGCCAGAGGTGGGATGAGCAGTTCTTC	CASSQRWDEQFF
TRBJ2-5	TRBV2	-	-	TGTGCCAGCAGTCCCGGACTGACCTTAGAGACCCAGTACTTC	CASSPGLTLETQYF
TRBJ2-7	TRBV6-5	few	-	TGTGCCAGCAGTTACCACCGCACAGGCGAGCAGTACTTC	CASSYHRTGEQYF
TRBJ1-6	TRBV6-1	-	TRBD1	TGTGCCAGCAGTGAATACGGGGGACAGAGTTATTCACCCCTCCACTTT	CASSEYGGQSYSPLHF
TRBJ2-5	TRBV27	-	-	TGTGCCAGCAGTTTAGGGATGGCGGGAGAGACCCAGTACTTC	CASSLGMAGETQYF
TRBJ1-1	TRBV7-6	many	TRBD1	TGTGCCAGCAGCTTAACAGACAGGGACACTGAAGCTTTCTTT	CASSLTDRDTEAFF
TRBJ1-2	TRBV19	few	-	TGTGCCAGTAGTAAAACAGGAGCGGCACCTAACTATGGCTACACCTTC	CASSKTGAAPNYGYTF
TRBJ1-5	TRBV7-9	-	-	TGTGCCAGCAGCTCGGGTGCTCAGCCCCAGCATTTT	CASSSGAQPQHF
TRBJ2-5	TRBV2	few	-	TGTGCCAGCAGTGAAATCGGGGACCAAGAGACCCAGTACTTC	CASSEIGDQETQYF
TRBJ1-5	TRBV6-2/TRBV6-3	few	-	TGTGCCAGCAGTTTAATTAGGGGCCAAAATAGCAATCAGCCCCAGCATTTT	CASSLIRGQNSNQPQHF
TRBJ2-7	TRBV20-1	-	-	TGCAGTGCTAGATACGGGGAGCAGTACTTC	CSARYGEQYF
TRBJ2-1	TRBV12-3/TRBV12-4	many	-	TGTGCCAGCAGTTTAGGGGGCGAGCTCGACGATGAGCAGTTCTTC	CASSLGGELDDEQFF